The clone carrying this TCR beta chain was seen more than once but under ten times. These data come from a study of blood T cells in healthy people across ages. The CDR3 loop spans 12 amino acids. The germline V gene has CDR1 MNHNS and CDR2 SASEGT. Alongside a J-beta primer mix, a sample-barcoded 5' primer served in a second PCR lasting roughly 7 to 12 cycles. TCRdb recomputed calls from the 5' RACE reads with MiXCR, one row per CDR3 protein. The data contain some 560,000 distinct CDR3 sequences, around a quarter of them seen just once; the ten biggest clones take up over 3.5%. In addition, the sample was reused for a study of T cells of mothers and their children.

The chain recombines TRBV6-1 with TRBJ2-7; no clear D. The end of the DNA aligns better with TRBJ2-5, so the J call may be wrong. This receptor was identified in a boy younger than 10 in good health. The sample consisted of blood. As DNA, the CDR3 is TGTGCCAGCAGTGACATCCAAGAGACCCAGTACTTC. Translation: CASSDIQETQYF.